This TCR beta chain is drawn from a study of blood T cell repertoires in COVID-19. For the study at large: From T cells, B-cell-depleted T cells, or PBMCs came the material, which was cDNA or gDNA.

This clone was detected once. Authors' analysis steps: Reference gene primer amplification yielded estimated nucleated cell counts. Generated by immunoSEQ multiplex PCR, the TCRdb table keeps only in-frame clones and is missing some. Clone size and the V and J calls come from that table; the DNA yielded D and trimming. The data contain 49,000 or so clones, around 83% of them singletons. The CDR3 spans 21 residues. After removal of 4 bases from V and 1 base from J, the junction contained 20 bases not matched to a gene. The V gene's germline CDR1 is SGDLS and CDR2 YYNGEE. Sequenced input: peripheral blood. This clonotype was obtained from a man in his sixties with active COVID-19. The rearrangement joins TRBV9 to TRBJ1-3; 10 bases agree with TRBD1. The CDR3 DNA reads as TGTGCCAGCAGCCTCACCCCGGGACAGGGGCCACGAACGGCTTCTGGAAACACCATATATTTT. The encoded protein is CASSLTPGQGPRTASGNTIYF.